Listed here are 30 T cell receptor beta chains from one sample, sequenced in a study of identical twins. MiXCR, applied by TCRdb to the 5' RACE reads, yields one record per CDR3 protein. The sample holds a few hundred thousand distinct CDR3 sequences, about 24% seen once. Another study also made use of these data, one on T cells expressing NK-cell markers.

What was sequenced was CD4+ T cells sorted from blood. These TCRs come from a woman aged 18 to 35 in good health.

The J gene is TRBJ2-1, the V gene TRBV27; perhaps TRBD2 as D (6 bases). Trimming cost V 4 bases and J 3 bases, with 13 bases left between them. CDR1 and CDR2 from the germline V gene are MNHEY and SMNVEV (reference sequence). The CDR3 is 15 amino acids. The CDR3 region has the DNA TGTGCCAGCAGTTCCGCTAGCGACTACTACAATGAGCAGTTCTTC. This codes for CASSSASDYYNEQFF.

The chain is built from TRBV5-1 and TRBJ2-2; TRBD1 agrees at 7 bases. The CDR3 is 14 amino acids. The germline V gene has CDR1 SGHRS and CDR2 YFSETQ. Trimming took 4 bases from V and 8 from J; bases not matched to a gene: 8. DNA for the CDR3: TGCGCCAGCAGCCCGGACAGGCCGTCGGGGGAGCTGTTTTTT. Its protein product is CASSPDRPSGELFF.

This clonotype was picked up a small number of times. The V and J genes are TRBV12-3 or TRBV12-4 and TRBJ2-2, with 7 bases lining up with TRBD1. The CDR3 is 14 amino acids. V shed 6 bases and J 6 bases; nucleotides not matched to a gene: 7. The CDR3 DNA sequence: TGTGCCAGCAGACGACAGGGTGGGGCCGGGGAGCTGTTTTTT. Translating gives CASRRQGGAGELFF.

The chain combines TRBV20-1 with TRBJ2-5; 8 nucleotides line up with TRBD1. The length of the CDR3 is 13 residues. Per germline, CDR1 DFQATT and CDR2 SNEGSKA (reference sequence). The ends lost 2 bases at V and 5 bases at J; junction bases unmatched: 4. CDR3 protein: CSARPGGKETQYF. The CDR3 region has the DNA TGCAGTGCTAGACCAGGGGGCAAGGAGACCCAGTACTTC.

The chain uses TRBV7-2 and TRBJ2-7; D is unresolved. The CDR3 runs 13 residues. The V end was cut by 0 bases, the J end by 2 bases, with 5 bases between. Germline V CDR1 and CDR2: SGHTA, FQGNSA. For the CDR3, the DNA is TGTGCCAGCAGCTTAGCGAAGACCTACGAGCAGTACTTC. The encoded protein is CASSLAKTYEQYF.

This clonotype was counted between two and nine times. The DNA for the CDR3 is TGCAGTGCTAGGATCTCCGCCTACGAGCAGTACTTC. This gives the protein CSARISAYEQYF. The chain combines TRBV20-1 with TRBJ2-7; unclear D gene. CDR1 is DFQATT and CDR2 is SNEGSKA in the germline V gene (reference sequence). The CDR3 runs to 12 residues. V was pared by 3 bases and J by 2 bases, with 8 bases between.

This clonotype was counted only a few times. This sequence joins TRBV5-1 and TRBJ1-1; 7 nucleotides agree with TRBD1. V was clipped by 3 bases and J by 3 bases; unmatched bases: 11. CDR1 and CDR2 (germline): SGHRS, YFSETQ. The CDR3 covers 16 residues. The CDR3 coding sequence is TGCGCCAGCAGCTCTTTAGGAGGGGGCGCGGACACTGAAGCTTTCTTT. It encodes CASSSLGGGADTEAFF.

The sample holds many counts of this clonotype. The chain recombines TRBV7-9 with TRBJ2-3, with 7 bases aligning to TRBD2. CDR1 is SEHNR and CDR2 is FQNEAQ in the germline V gene (reference sequence). Trimming cost V 11 bases and J 8 bases; bases outside gene matches: 16. The CDR3 is 14 amino acids. The CDR3 loop is CAAATGTTYPTQYF. As DNA, the CDR3 is TGTGCCGCCGCGACCGGGACTACCTATCCTACGCAGTATTTT.

This clonotype showed up just a few times. This chain joins TRBV10-3 and TRBJ2-7; the D is unclear. The CDR3 runs 15 residues. Germline V lookup: CDR1 ENHRY, CDR2 SYGVKD. The V end was cut by 4 bases, the J end by 0 bases, with 13 bases between. The CDR3 sequence is CAISGHLRSSYEQYF. DNA for the CDR3: TGTGCCATCAGTGGACACCTTAGGAGCTCCTACGAGCAGTACTTC.

In this sample, this clonotype turned up a few times. The chain combines TRBV5-8 with TRBJ2-1, with unresolved D. Germline V lookup: CDR1 SGHTS, CDR2 YDEGEE. This CDR3 is built from 14 residues. Trimming left V 4 bases short and J 8 bases short, with 16 bases between. Here the CDR3 DNA reads TGTGCCAGCAGCCTCCGTATGGTGGGTCATGAGCAGTTCTTC. It yields the protein CASSLRMVGHEQFF.

J is TRBJ2-5 and V is TRBV29-1, with 13 nucleotides matching TRBD2. In germline, CDR1 is SQVTM, CDR2 ANQGSEA. This CDR3 spans 15 amino acids. Trimming cost V 4 bases and J 4 bases; bases outside gene matches: 6. CDR3 sequence: CSVVWTSGSRETQYF. CDR3 nucleotide sequence: TGCAGCGTTGTGTGGACTAGCGGGAGTAGAGAGACCCAGTACTTC.

J is TRBJ2-5 and V is TRBV20-1; D may be TRBD1 (5 bases). The germline gives CDR1 DFQATT, CDR2 SNEGSKA (reference sequence). The V gene lost 5 bases and the J gene lost 1 base, with 11 bases spanning the gap. The CDR3 length is 13 residues. Written as DNA, the CDR3 is TGCAGTGCTCACAGGACGGTCCAAGAGACCCAGTACTTC. It specifies CSAHRTVQETQYF.

The genes are TRBV20-1 and TRBJ2-2; D is undetermined. V was cut by 1 base and J by 4 bases, with 7 bases left in between. CDR3 length: 13 residues. Germline CDR1 and CDR2: DFQATT and SNEGSKA (reference sequence). CDR3 amino acids: CSARARTTGELFF. In DNA form, the CDR3 reads TGCAGTGCTAGAGCTAGAACCACCGGGGAGCTGTTTTTT.

This rearrangement joins TRBV12-3 or TRBV12-4 to TRBJ2-5; TRBD1 matches at 10 bases. The CDR3 runs to 20 residues. The V gene end was trimmed by 4 bases and the J gene end by 0 bases; junction bases not matched to a gene: 17. The CDR3 spells CASSSLGTGDSRAYQETQYF. The CDR3 bases are TGTGCCAGCAGTTCCTTAGGGACAGGGGATAGCCGTGCGTACCAAGAGACCCAGTACTTC.

This clonotype has only a few counts. The chain recombines TRBV6-1 with TRBJ2-7, with 12 bases that match TRBD1. The trim removed 8 bases at V and 2 bases at J, leaving 4 bases unmatched. This CDR3 comprises 14 residues. Germline V gene lookup returns CDR1 MNHNS and CDR2 SASEGT. The CDR3 nucleotides are TGTGCCAGCGGGGACAGGGGGCTTACCTACGAGCAGTACTTC. This encodes CASGDRGLTYEQYF.

This sequence joins TRBV11-2 and TRBJ2-1, with 11 nucleotides matching TRBD2. Germline CDR1 SGHAT, CDR2 FQNNGV. This CDR3 is built from 16 residues. V dropped 4 bases and J dropped 3; count of bases not matched to a gene: 5. CDR3 in amino acids: CASSSLLAGDYNEQFF. CDR3 DNA: TGTGCCAGCAGCTCCCTACTAGCGGGGGACTACAATGAGCAGTTCTTC.

The table lists this clonotype with a few counts. The V and J genes are TRBV7-6 and TRBJ1-1, with D possibly matching TRBD1 (5 bases). The CDR3 is made up of 15 amino acids. CDR1 is SGHVS, CDR2 FNYEAQ, per germline. With 5 bases removed from V and 4 bases from J, the gap between germline ends came to 17 bases. As DNA, the CDR3 is TGTGCCAGCAGCCCTCGTACCGGGGCAGCCACTGAAGCTTTCTTT. This gives the protein CASSPRTGAATEAFF.

This clonotype was observed a few times. In DNA form, the CDR3 reads TGTGCCACCAGCAGGTCAGGACTAGCGGGAGGGCCGATGGCCGGGGAGCTGTTTTTT. It translates to CATSRSGLAGGPMAGELFF. The rearrangement links TRBV15 to TRBJ2-2; the match to TRBD2 covers 15 bases. Trimming removed 3 bases from V and 6 bases from J; junction bases left unmatched: 11. The CDR3 contains 19 residues. CDR1 is LNHNV and CDR2 is YYDKDF in the germline V gene (reference sequence).

The chain employs TRBV7-2 and TRBJ2-2, with D possibly TRBD1 on 6 matching bases. Germline CDR1 SGHTA, CDR2 FQGNSA. The CDR3 has 14 amino acids. V was cut by 3 bases and J by 6 bases, with 11 bases left in between. CDR3: CASSFSKGAGELFF. The CDR3 nucleotides read TGTGCCAGCAGCTTTAGCAAGGGGGCCGGGGAGCTGTTTTTT.

The V call is TRBV7-9, the J call TRBJ2-3, with TRBD2 identical over 7 bases. The CDR3 consists of 16 residues. The germline V gene has CDR1 SEHNR and CDR2 FQNEAQ (reference sequence). With V trimmed by 1 base and J by 3 bases, 7 bases remained unmatched. Written as DNA, the CDR3 is TGTGCCAGCAGCTTAGGCCCAGCGGGGCCAACAGATACGCAGTATTTT. It encodes CASSLGPAGPTDTQYF.

The J gene is TRBJ2-5, the V gene TRBV20-1, with TRBD2 matching over 7 bases. The CDR3 consists of 13 residues. Germline CDR1 and CDR2: DFQATT and SNEGSKA (reference sequence). V gave up 3 bases and J gave up 4 bases; unmatched junction bases: 5. The CDR3 protein is CSASGGSLETQYF. In nucleotides, the CDR3 is TGCAGTGCTAGTGGCGGGAGTCTAGAGACCCAGTACTTC.

The chain joins TRBV11-2 to TRBJ2-7; D might be TRBD1 (7 bases). V shed 3 bases and J shed 0 bases, with 12 bases lying between them. This CDR3 region has 15 residues. Germline V gene lookup returns CDR1 SGHAT and CDR2 FQNNGV. The CDR3 region has the DNA TGTGCCAGCAGCTTTCGGCGGGACAGCTCCTACGAGCAGTACTTC. Translated: CASSFRRDSSYEQYF.

The chain combines TRBV4-2 with TRBJ2-3; 9 nucleotides match TRBD1. Germline V gene lookup returns CDR1 LGHNA and CDR2 YNFKEQ. Germline trimming cut 1 base from V and 0 bases from J; bases unmatched to any gene: 2. The CDR3 is 16 residues long. CDR3 bases: TGTGCCAGCAGCCAAGTGGGACAGGGTAGCACAGATACGCAGTATTTT. It specifies CASSQVGQGSTDTQYF.

The chain has TRBV12-3 or TRBV12-4 and TRBJ1-2, with 8 bases lining up with TRBD1. The CDR3 runs 14 residues. V shed 6 bases and J 5 bases; nucleotides not matched to a gene: 8. CDR3 sequence (DNA): TGTGCCAGCAGCTTGGGACAGGCGAAATATGGCTACACCTTC. It translates to CASSLGQAKYGYTF.

The CDR3 sequence is CASSLVGTSGSYDEQYF. The CDR3 bases are TGTGCCAGCAGCTTAGTCGGGACTAGCGGGAGTTATGACGAGCAGTACTTC. J is TRBJ2-7 and V is TRBV7-2; 14 nucleotides align to TRBD2. The ends lost 1 base at V and 5 bases at J; junction bases unmatched: 7. The V gene's germline CDR1 is SGHTA and CDR2 FQGNSA. This CDR3 is built from 17 residues.

The chain has TRBV12-3 or TRBV12-4 and TRBJ2-2; 8 nucleotides match TRBD2. There are 16 residues in the CDR3. J gave up 4 bases and V 6 bases, and 10 bases lay outside the gene matches. Here the CDR3 DNA reads TGTGCCAGCAGCCCTCGGGGCGGGAGGACCACCGGGGAGCTGTTTTTT. Protein: CASSPRGGRTTGELFF.

This rearrangement joins TRBV7-9 to TRBJ2-7; 7 nucleotides agree with TRBD2. The CDR3 is 17 amino acids. The germline CDR1 and CDR2 sequences are SEHNR and FQNEAQ (reference sequence). The trim removed 3 bases at V and 5 bases at J, leaving 16 bases unmatched. The CDR3 sequence: CASSFYGGGVGRHEQYF. The DNA of the CDR3 is TGTGCCAGCAGCTTTTATGGCGGGGGAGTAGGAAGGCACGAGCAGTACTTC.

The genes are TRBV5-1 and TRBJ2-7; unclear D gene. CDR3 size: 14 residues. Germline V gives CDR1 SGHRS, CDR2 YFSETQ. Between the trimmed V and J ends, which lost 0 bases and 6 bases, there was a span of 13 bases. The CDR3 DNA reads as TGCGCCAGCAGCTTGGCAACAGCTCGGTCCGAGCAGTACTTC. Translating it yields CASSLATARSEQYF.

The rearrangement uses TRBV5-5 and TRBJ2-1; tentatively, D is TRBD1 or TRBD2 (5 bases each). CDR3 length equals 16 residues. Deletions cut 3 bases from V and 3 bases from J, with 16 bases between. The germline V gene encodes CDR1 SGHKS and CDR2 YYEKEE (reference sequence). The CDR3 DNA is TGTGCCAGCAGCTGGGGGACCTCTAGGGGCTACAATGAGCAGTTCTTC. It encodes CASSWGTSRGYNEQFF.

CDR3 sequence reads: CSAQLNSGRAGEQYF. The CDR3 nucleotides read TGCAGTGCTCAACTAAATAGCGGGAGGGCGGGCGAGCAGTACTTC. The rearrangement links TRBV20-1 to TRBJ2-7, with 11 nucleotides matching TRBD2. The CDR3 sequence is 15 residues long. V shed 5 bases and J 6 bases; nucleotides not matched to a gene: 12. The germline CDR1 and CDR2 sequences are DFQATT and SNEGSKA (reference sequence).